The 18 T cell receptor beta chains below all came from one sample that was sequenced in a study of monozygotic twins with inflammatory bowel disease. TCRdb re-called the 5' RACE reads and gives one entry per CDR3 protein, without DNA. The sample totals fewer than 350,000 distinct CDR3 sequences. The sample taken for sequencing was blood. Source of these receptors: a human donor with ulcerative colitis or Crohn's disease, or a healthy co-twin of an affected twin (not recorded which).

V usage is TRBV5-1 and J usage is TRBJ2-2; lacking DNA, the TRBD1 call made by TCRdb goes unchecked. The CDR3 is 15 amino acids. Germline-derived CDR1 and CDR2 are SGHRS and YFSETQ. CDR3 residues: CASSLIPENTGELFF. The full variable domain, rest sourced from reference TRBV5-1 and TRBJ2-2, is KAGVTQTPRYLIKTRGQQVTLSCSPISGHRSVSWYQQTPGQGLQFLFEYFSETQRNKGNFPGRFSGRQFSNSRSEMNVSTLELGDSALYLCASSLIPENTGELFFGEGSRLTVL.

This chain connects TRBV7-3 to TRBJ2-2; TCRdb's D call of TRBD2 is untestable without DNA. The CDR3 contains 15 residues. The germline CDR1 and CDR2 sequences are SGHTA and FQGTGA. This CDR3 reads CASSLSGNGAGELFF.

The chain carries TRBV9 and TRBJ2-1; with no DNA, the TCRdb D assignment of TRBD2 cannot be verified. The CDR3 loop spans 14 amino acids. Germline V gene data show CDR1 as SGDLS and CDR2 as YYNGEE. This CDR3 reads CASSVRGGFDEQFF.

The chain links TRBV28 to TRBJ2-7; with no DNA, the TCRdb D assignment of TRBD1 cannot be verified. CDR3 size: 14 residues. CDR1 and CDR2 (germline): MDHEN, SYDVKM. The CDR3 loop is CASSGQGRRYEQYF.

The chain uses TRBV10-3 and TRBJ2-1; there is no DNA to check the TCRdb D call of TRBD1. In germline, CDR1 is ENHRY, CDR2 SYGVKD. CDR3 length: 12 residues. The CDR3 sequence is CAISLQENEQFF.

CDR3 loop: CASSLGLIGAFF. The chain has TRBV3-1 and TRBJ1-1. Germline V CDR1 and CDR2: LGHDT, YNNKEL (reference sequence). The CDR3 sequence is 12 residues long.

The chain's CDR3 is CASSQQFGQGLNTEAFF. The chain joins TRBV4-1 to TRBJ1-1; with no DNA, the TCRdb D assignment of TRBD1 cannot be verified. The CDR3 consists of 17 residues. The V gene's germline CDR1 is MGHRA and CDR2 YSYEKL.

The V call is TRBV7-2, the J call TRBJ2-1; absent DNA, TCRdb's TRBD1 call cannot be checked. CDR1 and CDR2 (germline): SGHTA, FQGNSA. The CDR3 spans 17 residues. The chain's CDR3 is CASSLAGKTYPVGKQFF.

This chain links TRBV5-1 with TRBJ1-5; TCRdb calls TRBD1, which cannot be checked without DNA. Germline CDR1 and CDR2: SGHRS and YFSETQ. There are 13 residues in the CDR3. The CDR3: CASSLDSGRPQHF.

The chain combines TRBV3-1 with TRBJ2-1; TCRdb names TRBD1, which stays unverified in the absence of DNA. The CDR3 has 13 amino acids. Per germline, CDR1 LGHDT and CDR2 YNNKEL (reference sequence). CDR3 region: CASRNTGVNEQFF.

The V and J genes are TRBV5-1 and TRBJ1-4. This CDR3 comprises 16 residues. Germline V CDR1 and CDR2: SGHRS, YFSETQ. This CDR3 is CASSLAGRANNEKLFF.

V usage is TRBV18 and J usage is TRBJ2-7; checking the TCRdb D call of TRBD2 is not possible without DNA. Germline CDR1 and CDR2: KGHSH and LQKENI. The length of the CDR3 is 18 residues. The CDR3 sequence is CASSPSTSGTSGSYEQYF. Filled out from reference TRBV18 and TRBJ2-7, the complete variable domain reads NAGVMQNPRHLVRRRGQEARLRCSPMKGHSHVYWYRQLPEEGLKFMVYLQKENIIDESGMPKERFSAEFPKEGPSILRIQQVVRGDSAAYFCASSPSTSGTSGSYEQYFGPGTRLTVT.

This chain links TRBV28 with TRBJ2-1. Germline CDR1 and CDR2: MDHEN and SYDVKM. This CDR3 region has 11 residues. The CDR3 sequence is CASISVNEQFF.

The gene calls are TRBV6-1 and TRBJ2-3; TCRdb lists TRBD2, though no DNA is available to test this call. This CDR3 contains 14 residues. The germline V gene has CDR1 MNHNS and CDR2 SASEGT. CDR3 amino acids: CASSEWRVTDTQYF.

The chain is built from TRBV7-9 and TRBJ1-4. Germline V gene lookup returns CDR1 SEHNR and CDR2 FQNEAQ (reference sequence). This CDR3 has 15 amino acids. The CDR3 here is CASSLAGATNEKLFF.

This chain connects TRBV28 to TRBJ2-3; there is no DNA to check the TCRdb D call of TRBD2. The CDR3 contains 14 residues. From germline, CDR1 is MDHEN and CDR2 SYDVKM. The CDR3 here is CASTSSGISDTQYF.

The CDR3 sequence: CSALRPHGGEKLFF. V gene TRBV20-1 combines with J gene TRBJ1-4. The CDR3 spans 14 residues. Germline CDR1 is DFQATT and CDR2 is SNEGSKA (reference sequence).

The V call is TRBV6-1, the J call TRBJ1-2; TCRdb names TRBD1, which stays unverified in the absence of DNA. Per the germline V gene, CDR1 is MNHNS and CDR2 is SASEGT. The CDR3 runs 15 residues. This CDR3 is CATTSPEQAGYGYTF.